This T cell receptor (beta chain) was sequenced in a study of T cell repertoires in cytomegalovirus infection. Turning to the study itself: Use of recently identified HLA-C-restricted and well-studied HLA-B-restricted CMV epitopes was part of the study. Indications came from public TCR beta signatures; they pointed to CMV infection and to a matching HLA type.

Overall study results and limits: There were HLA-C-restricted CMV-specific TCR beta clonotypes dominating the ex vivo response. CMV carriers having the relevant HLA were flagged by cumulative public TCR beta family frequency.

Germline loops: CDR1 DFQATT, CDR2 SNEGSKA (reference sequence). The CDR3 extends over 13 amino acids. Trimming took 6 bases from V and 2 from J, leaving 10 bases between them. This clonotype has only one observation. The antigen remains undetermined. TCRdb fed the reads into MiXCR, producing one record per CDR3 protein. The sample lists hundreds of thousands of distinct CDR3 sequences; roughly a third were seen once. The sequence was obtained from a human donor in good health (CMV status not recorded). Some clones in this sample may be carry-over from other donors' samples. The source was cultured PBMCs, collected from culture after CMV antigen stimulation. The chain employs TRBV20-1 and TRBJ1-4; D unclear. CDR3 sequence: CSARVSTNEKLFF. Written as DNA, the CDR3 is TGCAGTGCCCGGGTGTCGACTAATGAAAAACTGTTTTTT.